The table lists the clone carrying this T cell receptor beta chain with a few counts. Germline lookup yields CDR1 KGHDR and CDR2 SFDVKD. The ends were cut back, 3 bases at V and 6 bases at J, with 13 bases in the middle. The CDR3 length is 15 residues. The sample is drawn from a study of T-cell memory formation after mild COVID-19. TCRdb re-called the 5' RACE reads with MiXCR, one entry per CDR3 protein. The data contain hundreds of thousands of distinct CDR3 sequences, less than 25% of them singletons. The sample consisted of PBMCs or a T cell subset sorted from them (not recorded which). The sequence came from an adult woman who had mild COVID-19 (a few samples of this study predate the infection). Cell type and time point are not known. J is TRBJ2-2 and V is TRBV24-1; D is uncertain. CDR3 nucleotide sequence: TGTGCCACCAGTGATCCCCCCTCAGCCCCCGGGGAGCTGTTTTTT. It encodes CATSDPPSAPGELFF.